Presented here are 32 T cell receptor beta chains from one specimen sequenced in a study of Ad26.COV2.S vaccination and SARS-CoV-2 variants. Treatment reported: around 19 received Ad26.COV2.S at low or high dose, single or two shots; about 5 received placebo; per-sample allocation not given. Repertoires come from day 63 after the first vaccine or placebo injection. The table came from immunoSEQ multiplex PCR; TCRdb's copy has only in-frame clones and leaves some out. The table lists 350,000 to 500,000 clones, 90% of them singletons, with less than 4.5% in the top ten. This specimen consisted of peripheral blood, obtained in a trial of Ad26.COV2.S vaccine versus placebo. Source of these receptors: a person aged 18-60 years who received the Ad26.COV2.S COVID-19 vaccine or a placebo.

CDR3 in DNA: TGTGCCAGCAGCCAGGGGCAGTACACAGATACGCAGTATTTT. Protein product: CASSQGQYTDTQYF. The chain uses TRBV7-9 and TRBJ2-3; D perhaps matches TRBD1 (6 bases). The germline V gene encodes CDR1 SEHNR and CDR2 FQNEAQ (reference sequence). Trimming left V 5 bases short and J 2 bases short, with 11 bases between. This CDR3 is 14 amino acids long.

CDR3 sequence: CASSLTAGSGTEAFF. The CDR3 nucleotides are TGTGCCAGCAGTTTAACGGCGGGGTCAGGGACTGAAGCTTTCTTT. The rearrangement uses TRBV27 and TRBJ1-1; D possibly corresponds to TRBD1 (5 bases). From germline, CDR1 is MNHEY and CDR2 SMNVEV (reference sequence). This CDR3 is built from 15 residues. The V and J ends lost 2 bases and 5 bases respectively, with 15 bases between them.

The count of this clone is one. This chain joins TRBV6-2 or TRBV6-3 and TRBJ2-7; D is ambiguous. CDR3 size: 15 residues. With 0 bases removed from V and 2 bases from J, the gap between germline ends came to 11 bases. The germline V gene encodes CDR1 MNHEY and CDR2 SVGEGT. This CDR3 reads CASSYSRRSTYEQYF. CDR3 nucleotides: TGTGCCAGCAGTTACTCGAGGCGGAGTACCTACGAGCAGTACTTC.

The CDR3 sequence: CASSGPRNEQFF. In nucleotides, the CDR3 is TGTGCCAGCAGTGGACCACGCAATGAGCAGTTCTTC. J is TRBJ2-1 and V is TRBV2; D not resolved. Germline CDR1 is SNHLY and CDR2 is FYNNEI. Trimming cost V 4 bases and J 6 bases, with 7 bases left between them. The CDR3 extends over 12 amino acids. The full variable domain, in which reference TRBV2 and TRBJ2-1 provide the parts outside the CDR3, is EPEVTQTPSHQVTQMGQEVILRCVPISNHLYFYWYRQILGQKVEFLVSFYNNEISEKSEIFDDQFSVERPDGSNFTLKIRSTKLEDSAMYFCASSGPRNEQFFGPGTRLTVL.

V and J are TRBV15 and TRBJ1-6; D is unresolved. The CDR3 consists of 17 residues. Per germline, CDR1 LNHNV and CDR2 YYDKDF (reference sequence). Trimming took 1 base from V and 7 from J, leaving 17 bases between them. The CDR3 sequence: CATSRGLRTEHNSPLHF. The DNA for the CDR3 is TGTGCCACCAGCAGAGGTTTAAGGACCGAGCACAATTCACCCCTCCACTTT.

This chain uses TRBV10-3 with TRBJ2-1, with 11 bases identical to TRBD2. Germline CDR1 and CDR2: ENHRY and SYGVKD. The CDR3 is made up of 18 amino acids. Trimming at V came to 0 bases and at J to 9 bases, leaving 13 bases not matched to a gene. The CDR3 DNA sequence: TGTGCCATCAGTGAGTCCAGCCGTAGCGGGAGGGGTAGGAGTGAGCAGTTCTTC. Amino acid sequence: CAISESSRSGRGRSEQFF.

The chain employs TRBV27 and TRBJ2-7; the D is unclear. CDR1 MNHEY and CDR2 SMNVEV come from the germline V gene (reference sequence). V was shortened by 1 base and J by 7 bases, with 8 bases between the two germline ends. The CDR3 totals 12 residues. This CDR3 reads CASSLFSREQYF. CDR3 nucleotide sequence: TGTGCCAGCAGTTTATTTTCCAGGGAGCAGTACTTC.

The chain uses TRBV6-4 and TRBJ1-1; TRBD1 matches at 7 bases. The V and J ends lost 5 bases and 5 bases, in that order; junction bases with no gene match: 5. The CDR3 consists of 13 residues. Germline CDR1 and CDR2: MRHNA and SNTAGT. The DNA of the CDR3 is TGTGCCAGCAGTTCCCAGGGGGGGACTGAAGCTTTCTTT. It is translated as CASSSQGGTEAFF.

This clone was picked up one time. The chain has TRBV4-2 and TRBJ1-2; 9 nucleotides line up with TRBD1. Germline V lookup: CDR1 LGHNA, CDR2 YNFKEQ. CDR3 length equals 16 residues. Unmatched junction bases numbered 10, after V lost 3 bases and J lost 5 bases. CDR3 loop: CASSHLGTGFEYGYTF. The DNA for the CDR3 is TGTGCCAGCAGCCACCTCGGGACAGGGTTTGAATATGGCTACACCTTC.

With respect to this clone: Other DNA sequences from this sample encode an identical CDR3 as well. The DNA of the CDR3 is TGTGCCAGTAGTATAGGGACGGGGGACTACGAGCAGTACTTC. Protein sequence: CASSIGTGDYEQYF. The rearrangement links TRBV19 to TRBJ2-7, with TRBD2 as a possible D gene (6 bases). This CDR3 spans 14 amino acids. Trimming took 1 base from V and 3 from J, leaving 10 bases between them. The germline V gene encodes CDR1 LNHDA and CDR2 SQIVND (reference sequence).

Only one count was recorded for this clone. This rearrangement joins TRBV7-6 to TRBJ2-3; TRBD1 matches 9 bases. CDR1 SGHVS and CDR2 FNYEAQ come from the germline V gene. The V segment lost 5 bases and the J segment 2 bases; nucleotides outside the gene matches: 5. The CDR3 loop spans 15 amino acids. The CDR3 DNA reads as TGTGCCAGCAGCATTAACAGGGGGCTCACAGATACGCAGTATTTT. Amino acid sequence: CASSINRGLTDTQYF. Filled out from reference TRBV7-6 and TRBJ2-3, the complete variable domain reads GAGVSQSPRYKVTKRGQDVALRCDPISGHVSLYWYRQALGQGPEFLTYFNYEAQQDKSGLPNDRFSAERPEGSISTLTIQRTEQRDSAMYRCASSINRGLTDTQYFGPGTRLTVL.

This chain links TRBV28 with TRBJ1-4; perhaps TRBD1 as D (5 bases). Trimming removed 6 bases at V and 2 bases at J, with 10 bases between. In germline, CDR1 is MDHEN, CDR2 SYDVKM. This CDR3 comprises 14 residues. As DNA, the CDR3 is TGTGCCAGCAGCTTGGGACCGACTAATGAAAAACTGTTTTTT. It translates to CASSLGPTNEKLFF.

The chain recombines TRBV28 with TRBJ1-6, with 8 bases fitting TRBD1. In germline, CDR1 is MDHEN, CDR2 SYDVKM. The V gene end was trimmed by 6 bases and the J gene end by 2 bases; junction bases not matched to a gene: 9. The CDR3 loop spans 17 amino acids. CDR3 protein: CASSPDRGQTYNSPLHF. For the CDR3, the DNA is TGTGCCAGCAGCCCAGACAGGGGACAAACCTATAATTCACCCCTCCACTTT.

The chain couples TRBV7-2 to TRBJ2-5; D could derive from TRBD1 or TRBD2 (5 bases each). The ends were cut back, 1 base at V and 7 bases at J, with 13 bases in the middle. Looked up from germline, CDR1 is SGHTA and CDR2 is FQGNSA. This CDR3 spans 14 amino acids. The CDR3 here is CASSLGSDGGTQYF. CDR3 nucleotides: TGTGCCAGCAGCTTAGGTAGCGATGGGGGGACCCAGTACTTC.

The chain carries TRBV11-2 and TRBJ1-2; 10 bases match TRBD1. The CDR3 has 15 amino acids. Looked up from germline, CDR1 is SGHAT and CDR2 is FQNNGV. J gave up 5 bases and V 0 bases, and 3 bases lay outside the gene matches. Here the CDR3 reads CASSLDSGQGYGYTF. DNA for the CDR3: TGTGCCAGCAGCTTAGATTCGGGACAGGGGTATGGCTACACCTTC.

The chain combines TRBV27 with TRBJ2-1; tentatively, D is TRBD1 (7 bases). Looked up from germline, CDR1 is MNHEY and CDR2 is SMNVEV (reference sequence). Trimming stripped 6 bases from V and 7 bases from J, with 10 bases between. This CDR3 is 12 amino acids long. The CDR3 DNA is TGTGCCAGCAGGGAGGGACAGAATGAGCAGTTCTTC. It is translated as CASREGQNEQFF.

The CDR3 bases are TGTGCCAGCAGCTTCATCGACAGGGTGAACACTGAAGCTTTCTTT. As protein: CASSFIDRVNTEAFF. J is TRBJ1-1 and V is TRBV5-6; 7 nucleotides agree with TRBD1. Per the germline V gene, CDR1 is SGHDT and CDR2 is YYEEEE. J lost 0 bases, V lost 2 bases, and 4 bases had no gene match. The CDR3 contains 15 residues.

The V and J genes are TRBV28 and TRBJ2-7; 12 nucleotides line up with TRBD2. The CDR3 covers 16 residues. Unmatched junction bases numbered 15, after V lost 10 bases and J lost 5 bases. CDR1 and CDR2 (germline): MDHEN, SYDVKM. Here the CDR3 reads CATPGLAGRGVDEQYF. Written as DNA, the CDR3 is TGTGCCACCCCGGGACTAGCGGGTAGAGGGGTCGACGAGCAGTACTTC.

The chain links TRBV13 to TRBJ1-4; 8 nucleotides match TRBD1. The germline V gene encodes CDR1 PRHDT and CDR2 FYEKMQ (reference sequence). This CDR3 has 14 residues. V lost 5 bases to trimming and J lost 8 bases; unmatched junction nucleotides: 7. The CDR3 here is CASSQRQGREKLFF. CDR3 nucleotide sequence: TGTGCCAGCAGCCAACGACAGGGGCGGGAAAAACTGTTTTTT.

The genes are TRBV27 and TRBJ2-7, with 8 bases identical to TRBD1. From germline, CDR1 is MNHEY and CDR2 SMNVEV (reference sequence). The CDR3 has 14 amino acids. V shed 4 bases, J shed 2 bases, and the junction held 4 bases outside the gene matches. The CDR3 DNA sequence: TGTGCCAGCAGTTACGGACAGGGTACCTACGAGCAGTACTTC. It specifies CASSYGQGTYEQYF.

This rearrangement joins TRBV5-1 to TRBJ1-4; D might be TRBD1 (5 bases). CDR1 is SGHRS and CDR2 is YFSETQ in the germline V gene. The CDR3 consists of 15 residues. V was shortened by 0 bases and J by 8 bases, with 14 bases between the two germline ends. The CDR3, as DNA: TGCGCCAGCAGCTTGGCCGGGGGAGAGGAGGAAAAACTGTTTTTT. Its protein is CASSLAGGEEEKLFF.

This rearrangement joins TRBV6-2 or TRBV6-3 to TRBJ2-7, with no clear D. There are 13 residues in the CDR3. V lost 4 bases and J 2 bases, leaving 9 bases between the germline ends. Germline CDR1 and CDR2: MNHEY and SVGEGT. CDR3 loop: CASSFAGPYEQYF. CDR3 DNA: TGTGCCAGCAGTTTTGCCGGGCCCTACGAGCAGTACTTC.

The chain carries TRBV28 and TRBJ1-5; the D is unclear. Looked up from germline, CDR1 is MDHEN and CDR2 is SYDVKM. CDR3 length: 15 amino acids. Trimming shortened V by 4 bases and J by 5 bases, and 15 bases separated the two germline ends. DNA for the CDR3: TGTGCCAGCAGTTCGCCACGGGTTGGGGATCAGCCCCAGCATTTT. It encodes CASSSPRVGDQPQHF.

V usage is TRBV7-3 and J usage is TRBJ2-5; D unclear. Trimming took 5 bases from V and 1 from J, leaving 8 bases between them. The CDR3 is 13 amino acids. The germline CDR1 and CDR2 sequences are SGHTA and FQGTGA. The CDR3 DNA follows: TGTGCCAGCAGCCTTTTTCCCCAAGAGACCCAGTACTTC. Protein product: CASSLFPQETQYF.

The CDR3 reads CASMALSPGNSPLHF. CDR3 DNA: TGTGCCAGCATGGCGCTTTCCCCGGGGAATTCACCCCTCCACTTT. The chain is built from TRBV27 and TRBJ1-6; D not resolved. This CDR3 region has 15 residues. The ends were cut back, 7 bases at V and 7 bases at J, with 17 bases in the middle. Germline V gene lookup returns CDR1 MNHEY and CDR2 SMNVEV (reference sequence).

The rearrangement joins TRBV7-7 to TRBJ2-2, with TRBD1 identical over 11 bases. CDR1 and CDR2 from the germline V gene are SSHAT and FNYEAQ (reference sequence). J lost 6 bases, V lost 1 base, and 7 bases had no gene match. CDR3 length: 17 residues. The CDR3 spells CASSLVPGQGASGELFF. In nucleotides, the CDR3 is TGTGCCAGCAGCTTAGTCCCCGGACAGGGGGCATCCGGGGAGCTGTTTTTT.

CDR3: CAIWTSGTTGELFF. The DNA of the CDR3 is TGTGCCATCTGGACTAGCGGGACGACCGGGGAGCTGTTTTTT. This chain connects TRBV10-3 to TRBJ2-2; 12 positions agree with TRBD2. The V gene's germline CDR1 is ENHRY and CDR2 SYGVKD. V lost 8 bases, J lost 5 bases, and 3 bases stayed unmatched. CDR3 length: 14 amino acids.

The chain carries TRBV28 and TRBJ1-1; tentatively, D is TRBD1 (6 bases). Trimming stripped 3 bases from V and 2 bases from J, with 13 bases between. Germline CDR1 reads MDHEN; CDR2 reads SYDVKM. The length of the CDR3 is 15 residues. CDR3 DNA: TGTGCCAGCAGTTTTGGGGGGGGCACTAACACTGAAGCTTTCTTT. Protein: CASSFGGGTNTEAFF.

V usage is TRBV19 and J usage is TRBJ1-5, with 9 positions matching TRBD1. The CDR3 is 14 amino acids. V lost 7 bases and J lost 6; bases outside the gene matches: 7. Germline V gives CDR1 LNHDA, CDR2 SQIVND (reference sequence). The CDR3: CASKRTGEGQPQHF. CDR3 DNA: TGTGCCAGTAAACGGACAGGGGAGGGTCAGCCCCAGCATTTT.

This sequence joins TRBV15 and TRBJ2-2, with D perhaps TRBD2 (5 bases). The CDR3 has 16 residues. Trimming shortened V by 4 bases and J by 0 bases, and 12 bases separated the two germline ends. CDR1 and CDR2 from the germline V gene are LNHNV and YYDKDF (reference sequence). The CDR3 loop is CATSNWEPSNTGELFF. CDR3 sequence (DNA): TGTGCCACCAGCAATTGGGAGCCATCGAACACCGGGGAGCTGTTTTTT.

The chain joins TRBV5-1 to TRBJ1-4, with D perhaps TRBD1 (5 bases). The CDR3 totals 13 residues. V dropped 4 bases and J dropped 5 bases, with 9 bases sitting between them. Germline values: CDR1 SGHRS, CDR2 YFSETQ. CDR3 loop: CASSTDTNEKLFF. In nucleotides, the CDR3 is TGCGCCAGCAGCACGGACACGAATGAAAAACTGTTTTTT.

The V and J genes are TRBV11-2 and TRBJ2-3; D not certain. V was pared by 1 base and J by 6 bases, with 11 bases between. The CDR3 extends over 14 amino acids. In germline, CDR1 is SGHAT, CDR2 FQNNGV. The CDR3 here is CASSLVVSRDTQYF. CDR3 bases: TGTGCCAGCAGCTTAGTAGTATCTCGGGATACGCAGTATTTT.